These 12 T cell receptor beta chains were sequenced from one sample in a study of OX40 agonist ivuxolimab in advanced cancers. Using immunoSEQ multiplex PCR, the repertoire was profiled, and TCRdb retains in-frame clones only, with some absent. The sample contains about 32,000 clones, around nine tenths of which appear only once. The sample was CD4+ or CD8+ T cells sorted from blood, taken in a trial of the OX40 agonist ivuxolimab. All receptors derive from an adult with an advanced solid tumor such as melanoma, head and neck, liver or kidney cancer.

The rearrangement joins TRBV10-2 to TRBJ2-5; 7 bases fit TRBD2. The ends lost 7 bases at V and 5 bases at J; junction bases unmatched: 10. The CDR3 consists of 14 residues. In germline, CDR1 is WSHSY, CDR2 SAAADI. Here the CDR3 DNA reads TGCGCCAGCACCTCGTCGGTAGCGGGCGAGACCCAGTACTTC. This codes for CASTSSVAGETQYF.

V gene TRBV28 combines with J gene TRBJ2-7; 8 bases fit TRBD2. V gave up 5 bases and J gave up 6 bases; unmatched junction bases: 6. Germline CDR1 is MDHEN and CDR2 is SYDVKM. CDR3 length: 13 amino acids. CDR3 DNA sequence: TGTGCCAGCAGTAACGCCGGGACTAGCGAGCAGTACTTC. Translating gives CASSNAGTSEQYF.

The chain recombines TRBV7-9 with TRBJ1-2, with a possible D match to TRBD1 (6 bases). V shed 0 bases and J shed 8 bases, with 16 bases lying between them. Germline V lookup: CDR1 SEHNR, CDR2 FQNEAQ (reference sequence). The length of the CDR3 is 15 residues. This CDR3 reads CASSLAVGALWGYTF. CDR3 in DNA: TGTGCCAGCAGCTTAGCAGTGGGGGCCCTTTGGGGCTACACCTTC.

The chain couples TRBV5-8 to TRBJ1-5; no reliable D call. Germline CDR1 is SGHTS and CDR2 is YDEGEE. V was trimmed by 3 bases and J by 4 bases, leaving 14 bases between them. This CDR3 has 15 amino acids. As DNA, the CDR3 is TGTGCCAGCAGCTACCCTTGGACGAGTAATCAGCCCCAGCATTTT. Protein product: CASSYPWTSNQPQHF. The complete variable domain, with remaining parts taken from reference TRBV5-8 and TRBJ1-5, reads EAGVTQSPTHLIKTRGQQATLRCSPISGHTSVYWYQQALGLGLQFLLWYDEGEERNRGNFPPRFSGRQFPNYSSELNVNALELEDSALYLCASSYPWTSNQPQHFGDGTRLSIL.

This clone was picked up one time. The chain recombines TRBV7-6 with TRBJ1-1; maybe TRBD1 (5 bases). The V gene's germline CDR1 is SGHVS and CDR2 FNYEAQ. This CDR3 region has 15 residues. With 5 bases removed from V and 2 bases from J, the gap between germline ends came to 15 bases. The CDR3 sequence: CASSPGARANTEAFF. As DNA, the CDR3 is TGTGCCAGCAGCCCAGGCGCCAGGGCAAACACTGAAGCTTTCTTT.

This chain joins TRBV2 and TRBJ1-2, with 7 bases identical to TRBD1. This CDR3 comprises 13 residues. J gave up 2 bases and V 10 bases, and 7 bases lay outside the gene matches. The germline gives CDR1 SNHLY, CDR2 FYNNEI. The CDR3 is CATDRAQNYGYTF. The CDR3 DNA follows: TGTGCCACCGACAGGGCTCAGAACTATGGCTACACCTTC.

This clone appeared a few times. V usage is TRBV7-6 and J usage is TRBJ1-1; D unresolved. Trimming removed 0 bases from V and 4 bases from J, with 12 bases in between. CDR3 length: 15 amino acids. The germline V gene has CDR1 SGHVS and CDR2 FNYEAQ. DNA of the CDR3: TGTGCCAGCAGCTTAGCTAGGGTGCTTGGCACTGAAGCTTTCTTT. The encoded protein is CASSLARVLGTEAFF.

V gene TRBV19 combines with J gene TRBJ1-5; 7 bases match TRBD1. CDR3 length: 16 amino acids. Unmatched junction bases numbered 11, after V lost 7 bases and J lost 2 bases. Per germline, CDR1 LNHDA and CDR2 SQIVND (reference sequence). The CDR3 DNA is TGTGCCAGTACCGATGCAGGGGGGGACCGCAATCAGCCCCAGCATTTT. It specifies CASTDAGGDRNQPQHF.

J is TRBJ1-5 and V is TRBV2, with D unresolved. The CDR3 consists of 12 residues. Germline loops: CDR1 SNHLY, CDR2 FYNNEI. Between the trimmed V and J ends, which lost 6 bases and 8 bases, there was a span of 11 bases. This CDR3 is CASRAYSEPQHF. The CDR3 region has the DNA TGTGCCAGCAGAGCTTACAGCGAGCCCCAGCATTTT.

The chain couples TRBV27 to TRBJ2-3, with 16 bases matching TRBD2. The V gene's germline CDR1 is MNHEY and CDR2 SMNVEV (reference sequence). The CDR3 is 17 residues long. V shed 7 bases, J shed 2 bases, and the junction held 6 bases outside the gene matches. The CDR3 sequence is CASNPGTSGGATDTQYF. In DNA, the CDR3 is TGTGCCAGCAACCCCGGGACTAGCGGGGGGGCCACAGATACGCAGTATTTT.

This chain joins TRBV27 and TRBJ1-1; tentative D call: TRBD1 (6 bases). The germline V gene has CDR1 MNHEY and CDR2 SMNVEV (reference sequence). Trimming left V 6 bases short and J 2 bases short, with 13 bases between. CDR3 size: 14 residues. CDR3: CASSFLDSNTEAFF. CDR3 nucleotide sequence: TGTGCCAGCAGCTTCTTGGACAGCAACACTGAAGCTTTCTTT.

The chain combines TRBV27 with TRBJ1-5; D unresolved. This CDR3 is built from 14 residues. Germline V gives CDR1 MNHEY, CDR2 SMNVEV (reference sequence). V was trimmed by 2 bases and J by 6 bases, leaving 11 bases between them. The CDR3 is CASSLTPGPQPQHF. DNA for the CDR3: TGTGCCAGCAGTTTAACCCCAGGTCCTCAGCCCCAGCATTTT.